These 21 T cell receptor beta chains were sequenced from one sample in a study of immune characterization of retroperitoneal liposarcoma. TCRdb fed the PCR reads into MiXCR, producing one record per CDR3 protein. The sample lists some 9,300 distinct CDR3 sequences, approximately 35% seen once, with around 10% in the top ten. The sample taken for sequencing was tumor tissue. The receptors originated from a female donor with retroperitoneal liposarcoma.

This clonotype came up once. Since the CDR3 does not end with the conserved phenylalanine or tryptophan, this likely comes from a read error. It is unclear where the CDR3 begins or ends on the DNA, so no DNA is shown, and the CDR3 is as TCRdb lists it. The rearrangement joins TRBV11-2 to TRBJ2-3; the table's TRBD2 call for D was not verified on the DNA. Germline V lookup: CDR1 SGHAT, CDR2 FQNNGV. The CDR3 is 14 amino acids in total, end residues counted. CDR3 loop: CASSFAGPNYEQFL.

In this sample, this clonotype turned up a few times. The chain links TRBV12-3 or TRBV12-4 to TRBJ2-3; 9 bases align to TRBD2. J lost 1 base, V lost 3 bases, and 14 bases had no gene match. This CDR3 contains 19 residues. The CDR3 is CASSFGLAIFKPGTDTQYF. The CDR3 DNA reads as TGTGCCAGCAGTTTTGGACTAGCGATATTTAAACCTGGCACAGATACGCAGTATTTT.

CDR3 protein: CASSPGASPNDEQFF. The CDR3 DNA follows: TGTGCCAGCAGCCCCGGGGCTAGCCCGAACGATGAGCAGTTCTTC. The chain combines TRBV7-2 with TRBJ2-1; D may match TRBD1 or TRBD2 (5 bases each). From germline, CDR1 is SGHTA and CDR2 FQGNSA. Deletions cut 5 bases from V and 8 bases from J, with 19 bases between. CDR3 size: 15 residues.

V and J are TRBV10-1 and TRBJ2-5, with 9 positions matching TRBD2. J lost 3 bases, V lost 4 bases, and 3 bases had no gene match. In germline, CDR1 is WNHNN, CDR2 SYGVQD (reference sequence). The CDR3 is 14 residues long. DNA of the CDR3: TGCGCCAGCAGTGGCGGGAGGGCCGAAGAGACCCAGTACTTC. Its translation: CASSGGRAEETQYF.

This chain joins TRBV14 and TRBJ2-3; D possibly corresponds to TRBD2 (5 bases). The CDR3 is made up of 14 amino acids. The V end was cut by 3 bases, the J end by 3 bases, with 10 bases between. Germline V gene data show CDR1 as SGHDN and CDR2 as FVKESK. This CDR3 reads CASSQETRTDTQYF. The CDR3 DNA follows: TGTGCCAGCAGCCAGGAAACTAGGACAGATACGCAGTATTTT. Full variable domain (remainder filled in from reference TRBV14 and TRBJ2-3): EAGVTQFPSHSVIEKGQTVTLRCDPISGHDNLYWYRRVMGKEIKFLLHFVKESKQDESGMPNNRFLAERTGGTYSTLKVQPAELEDSGVYFCASSQETRTDTQYFGPGTRLTVL.

The chain carries TRBV4-3 and TRBJ2-1, with D possibly matching TRBD2 (7 bases). Gene TRBJ2-7 matches the end of the DNA better, so the J call may be wrong. The CDR3 has 15 residues. Germline CDR1 LGHNA, CDR2 YSLEER. The CDR3 is CASSQGGGGYNEQYF. DNA for the CDR3: TGCGCCAGCAGCCAAGGGGGCGGGGGCTACAATGAGCAGTACTTC.

This clonotype appeared many times. The V and J genes are TRBV6-5 and TRBJ2-3, with 12 bases lining up with TRBD2. This CDR3 spans 15 amino acids. Germline V lookup: CDR1 MNHEY, CDR2 SVGAGI. Germline trimming cut 2 bases from V and 6 bases from J; bases unmatched to any gene: 3. The CDR3 region is CASSYTSGGSDTQYF. CDR3 DNA sequence: TGTGCCAGCAGTTACACTAGCGGGGGGTCGGATACGCAGTATTTT.

By share, this clonotype ranks as medium-sized (0.01 to 0.1%). The chain employs TRBV7-6 and TRBJ2-6; 11 nucleotides match TRBD1. Germline-derived CDR1 and CDR2 are SGHVS and FNYEAQ. Germline trimming cut 4 bases from V and 0 bases from J; bases unmatched to any gene: 2. The CDR3 has 17 amino acids. The CDR3 is CASSSGTGGSGANVLTF. The CDR3, as DNA: TGTGCCAGCAGCTCCGGGACAGGGGGCTCTGGGGCCAACGTCCTGACTTTC.

This clonotype was seen repeatedly, ten times or more. V and J are TRBV6-1 and TRBJ2-2; 7 nucleotides agree with TRBD1. Trimming removed 2 bases from V and 5 bases from J; junction bases left unmatched: 2. Germline loops: CDR1 MNHNS, CDR2 SASEGT. CDR3 length equals 14 residues. CDR3 sequence (DNA): TGTGCCAGCAGTGAACACAGGGGAACCGGGGAGCTGTTTTTT. This codes for CASSEHRGTGELFF.

This clonotype is judged medium-sized. The gene calls are TRBV6-1 and TRBJ2-5; 11 positions agree with TRBD1. The CDR3 covers 16 residues. The V and J ends lost 3 bases and 3 bases, in that order; junction bases with no gene match: 6. Germline CDR1 and CDR2: MNHNS and SASEGT. The CDR3 sequence is CASSDPRDRGEETQYF. CDR3 DNA: TGTGCCAGCAGTGACCCGAGGGACAGGGGGGAAGAGACCCAGTACTTC.

This clonotype was seen repeatedly, ten times or more. This rearrangement joins TRBV6-1 to TRBJ1-2; D remains unclear. Per germline, CDR1 MNHNS and CDR2 SASEGT. V was pared by 4 bases and J by 2 bases, with 8 bases between. This CDR3 comprises 13 residues. CDR3 DNA sequence: TGTGCCAGCAGTGGGACCGAAAACTATGGCTACACCTTC. Translation: CASSGTENYGYTF.

The chain links TRBV27 to TRBJ2-1, with a possible D match to TRBD2 (6 bases). Trimming left V 4 bases short and J 4 bases short, with 11 bases between. Germline V gives CDR1 MNHEY, CDR2 SMNVEV (reference sequence). The CDR3 is made up of 14 amino acids. Here the CDR3 DNA reads TGTGCCAGCAGTTCCTCGGGACTTTACAATGAGCAGTTCTTC. Translating it yields CASSSSGLYNEQFF.

A single count supports this clonotype. The chain joins TRBV27 to TRBJ2-1; tentatively, D is TRBD2 (6 bases). V dropped 6 bases and J dropped 4 bases, with 16 bases sitting between them. Per the germline V gene, CDR1 is MNHEY and CDR2 is SMNVEV (reference sequence). The CDR3 has 15 residues. For the CDR3, the DNA is TGTGCCAGCAGGGCCCCCGGGGGTGCGTACAATGAGCAGTTCTTC. Residues: CASRAPGGAYNEQFF.

The CDR3 DNA reads as TGTGCCAGCGGGGCAGGGATCACCGGGGAGCTGTTTTTT. Protein product: CASGAGITGELFF. The V and J genes are TRBV6-5 and TRBJ2-2; tentatively, D is TRBD1 (5 bases). Germline V lookup: CDR1 MNHEY, CDR2 SVGAGI. CDR3 size: 13 residues. Trimming left V 8 bases short and J 4 bases short, with 11 bases between.

This chain joins TRBV12-3 or TRBV12-4 and TRBJ2-5; 9 bases align to TRBD2. This CDR3 is 13 amino acids long. Unmatched junction bases numbered 7, after V lost 3 bases and J lost 11 bases. This CDR3 reads CASSLGLALEQYF. CDR3 sequence (DNA): TGTGCCAGCAGTTTGGGACTAGCATTAGAGCAGTACTTC.

The rearrangement uses TRBV7-2 and TRBJ2-4, with D uncertain. The CDR3 extends over 16 amino acids. V lost 1 base and J lost 5, with 15 bases in between. Germline V gives CDR1 SGHTA, CDR2 FQGNSA. CDR3 loop: CASSLVPGRDENIQYF. For the CDR3, the DNA is TGTGCCAGCAGCTTAGTGCCAGGACGCGACGAAAACATTCAGTACTTC.

In this sample, this clonotype is large. The chain carries TRBV27 and TRBJ2-5, with D perhaps matching TRBD1 (5 bases). Trimming removed 1 base from V and 5 bases from J, with 5 bases in between. Germline V gives CDR1 MNHEY, CDR2 SMNVEV (reference sequence). This CDR3 contains 12 residues. This CDR3 reads CASSLYRETQYF. The CDR3 bases are TGTGCCAGCAGTTTATACAGGGAGACCCAGTACTTC.

This rearrangement joins TRBV12-3 or TRBV12-4 to TRBJ2-5; TRBD2 aligns across 11 bases. The J call may not be correct, given that the DNA end is closer to TRBJ2-1. There are 16 residues in the CDR3. CDR3 sequence: CASSPRASGGHNEQFF. As DNA, the CDR3 is TGTGCCAGCAGTCCCAGGGCTAGCGGGGGGCACAATGAGCAGTTCTTC.

This clonotype was found a few times. The gene calls are TRBV6-8 and TRBJ2-5; D is perhaps TRBD1 or TRBD2 (5 bases each). The J call may be mistaken, given a closer DNA end match to TRBJ2-1. Germline V gene lookup returns CDR1 MNHGY and CDR2 SAAAGT. CDR3 size: 14 residues. The CDR3 loop is CASSFGTPPVEQFF. CDR3 DNA sequence: TGTGCCAGCAGTTTCGGGACCCCTCCTGTAGAGCAGTTCTTC.

This clonotype was seen a handful of times. The chain recombines TRBV6-8 with TRBJ2-1, with D perhaps TRBD2 (5 bases). The J call is doubtful: the DNA matches TRBJ2-5 better. This CDR3 has 15 amino acids. Germline assignment: CDR1 MNHGY and CDR2 SAAAGT. The CDR3 DNA sequence: TGTGCCAGCAGCCCCCGGGATCCGGTGGGGGAGACCCAGTACTTC. Translation: CASSPRDPVGETQYF.

This chain links TRBV6-1 with TRBJ1-5; tentative D call: TRBD1 (5 bases). Germline CDR1 and CDR2: MNHNS and SASEGT. The V gene lost 7 bases and the J gene lost 3 bases, with 10 bases spanning the gap. The CDR3 runs 13 residues. The CDR3 nucleotides read TGTGCCAGCATTAGGGACCTCAATCAGCCCCAGCATTTT. It encodes CASIRDLNQPQHF.